A selection of T cell receptor beta chains follows, all from one sample in a study of blood T cells in healthy people across ages. In TCRdb, the 5' RACE reads were re-called with MiXCR into one record per CDR3 protein. The repertoire has 450,000 to 700,000 distinct CDR3 sequences, 25% to 30% of them found once; the top ten carry 15% to 20%. Input material: blood. These receptors came from an older woman in good health. Both conserved end residues are part of each CDR3. Fields, in order: clone size, D gene, J gene, V gene, CDR3 protein, CDR3 DNA. The D gene is left open where the match is weak. Size is omitted from some rows. Given values are once, few, many or a class for expanded clones.

few	NA	TRBJ2-7	TRBV20-1	CSARESHEQYF	TGCAGTGCTAGAGAATCGCACGAGCAGTACTTC
few	TRBD1	TRBJ1-2	TRBV3-1	CASSYQGVGTAYGYTF	TGTGCCAGCAGCTACCAAGGCGTAGGGACAGCTTATGGCTACACCTTC
few	TRBD1	TRBJ1-2	TRBV30	CAWYFMGTVRGYTF	TGTGCCTGGTATTTTATGGGGACAGTTCGCGGCTACACCTTC
NA	TRBD1	TRBJ2-7	TRBV19	CASSIKQGGYEQYF	TGTGCCAGTAGTATAAAACAGGGGGGCTACGAGCAGTACTTC
NA	NA	TRBJ1-3	TRBV29-1	CSVERAGAGNTIYF	TGCAGCGTTGAACGGGCAGGGGCTGGAAACACCATATATTTT
NA	TRBD1	TRBJ2-7	TRBV3-1	CASSLIGTESSYEQYF	TGTGCCAGCAGCCTAATCGGGACAGAAAGCTCCTACGAGCAGTACTTC
NA	TRBD2	TRBJ2-1	TRBV5-1	CASSLVAGEYNEQFF	TGCGCCAGCAGCTTGGTTGCGGGGGAGTACAATGAGCAGTTCTTC
NA	NA	TRBJ2-1	TRBV14	CASSFAGGEQFF	TGTGCCAGCAGTTTTGCCGGGGGAGAGCAGTTCTTC
few	TRBD1	TRBJ2-7	TRBV3-1	CASSQSRQGRFDEQYF	TGTGCCAGCAGCCAAAGCCGACAGGGGCGGTTCGACGAGCAGTACTTC
few	NA	TRBJ2-3	TRBV10-3	CAISDTRGSTDTQYF	TGTGCCATCAGTGACACCCGGGGATCGACAGATACGCAGTATTTT
many	TRBD2	TRBJ2-2	TRBV7-8	CASSLRGGAGTGELFF	TGTGCCAGCAGCTTACGCGGGGGGGCAGGAACCGGGGAGCTGTTTTTT
NA	NA	TRBJ1-1	TRBV4-3	CASSQDIVGGGSEAFF	TGCGCCAGCAGCCAAGATATTGTAGGGGGGGGGAGTGAAGCTTTCTTT
NA	TRBD1	TRBJ2-7	TRBV5-1	CASSGWGQGNEQYF	TGCGCCAGCAGCGGATGGGGACAGGGTAACGAGCAGTACTTC
few	TRBD1	TRBJ2-7	TRBV7-2	CASSLTGGNYEQYF	TGTGCCAGCAGCTTGACAGGGGGAAACTACGAGCAGTACTTC
NA	NA	TRBJ2-3	TRBV20-1	CSRRGEADTQYF	TGCAGTAGGAGAGGGGAGGCAGATACGCAGTATTTT
NA	NA	TRBJ1-2	TRBV20-1	CSVAGQTYGYTF	TGCAGTGTCGCGGGACAAACCTATGGCTACACCTTC
once	TRBD1	TRBJ2-7	TRBV29-1	CSVVDRDRGRDEQYF	TGCAGCGTTGTAGATAGGGACAGGGGGCGGGACGAGCAGTACTTC
NA	TRBD1	TRBJ2-5	TRBV5-1	CASSLSGQGSLETQYF	TGCGCCAGCAGCCTGTCGGGACAGGGAAGCTTAGAGACCCAGTACTTC
NA	NA	TRBJ2-1	TRBV4-2	CASRAFLGSYNEQFF	TGTGCCAGCAGGGCATTTTTGGGGTCCTACAATGAGCAGTTCTTC
NA	NA	TRBJ2-1	TRBV6-1	CASRPLTGGPYNEQFF	TGTGCCAGCAGACCACTGACCGGGGGGCCGTACAATGAGCAGTTCTTC
NA	NA	TRBJ2-7	TRBV20-1	CSARVHSLNYEQYF	TGCAGTGCTAGAGTCCACAGTCTAAATTACGAGCAGTACTTC
NA	NA	TRBJ1-2	TRBV6-5	CASSYTSTIPNYGYTF	TGCGCCAGCAGTTACACCTCTACGATCCCTAACTATGGCTACACCTTC
NA	NA	TRBJ2-1	TRBV9	CASSVVGANYNEQFF	TGTGCCAGCAGCGTAGTAGGTGCTAATTACAATGAGCAGTTCTTC
NA	TRBD1	TRBJ2-1	TRBV3-1	CASSQVPGQVNNEQFF	TGTGCCAGCAGCCAAGTACCGGGACAGGTGAACAATGAGCAGTTCTTC
NA	TRBD2	TRBJ2-7	TRBV30	CARSPQTSGVYEQYF	TGTGCCCGGAGTCCCCAGACTAGCGGGGTATACGAGCAGTACTTC
NA	NA	TRBJ2-3	TRBV20-1	CSAIQGDGTDTQYF	TGCAGTGCTATTCAGGGAGATGGCACAGATACGCAGTATTTT
NA	NA	TRBJ1-1	TRBV7-2	CASSPRLGTEAFF	TGTGCCAGCAGCCCAAGATTGGGTACTGAAGCTTTCTTT
NA	NA	TRBJ1-1	TRBV7-3	CASSPKGQGLNTEAFF	TGTGCCAGCAGCCCAAAAGGGCAGGGCTTGAACACTGAAGCTTTCTTT